The next 15 T cell receptor beta chains were all read from a single sample in a study of T cell responses to AZD1222 COVID-19 vaccine. Clones were sequenced by immunoSEQ multiplex PCR, and TCRdb holds only the in-frame ones, with some missing. The sample has 150,000 to 200,000 clones, about nine tenths seen once; the top ten hold 1.5% to 2%. Source: peripheral blood, taken 28 days after the second AZD1222 dose. The receptor source for this set is an adult who received the AZD1222 COVID-19 vaccine.

V gene TRBV5-1 combines with J gene TRBJ2-7; the D is unclear. Trimming removed 0 bases from V and 3 bases from J, with 10 bases in between. The CDR3 spans 14 residues. Germline values: CDR1 SGHRS, CDR2 YFSETQ. CDR3 sequence reads: CASSLDLTSYEQYF. The DNA for the CDR3 is TGCGCCAGCAGCTTGGACCTAACAAGCTACGAGCAGTACTTC.

This clone occurred once. Other nucleotide sequences in the sample specify the same CDR3. The genes are TRBV9 and TRBJ2-7; TRBD1 matches at 10 bases. V shed 2 bases, J shed 2 bases, and the junction held 1 base outside the gene matches. CDR1 is SGDLS and CDR2 is YYNGEE in the germline V gene. The CDR3 contains 14 residues. This CDR3 reads CASSVGTGAYEQYF. CDR3 DNA sequence: TGTGCCAGCAGCGTCGGGACAGGGGCCTACGAGCAGTACTTC.

The chain joins TRBV4-3 to TRBJ1-5, with D unresolved. V was cut by 1 base and J by 3 bases, with 13 bases left in between. This CDR3 has 16 amino acids. The germline CDR1 and CDR2 sequences are LGHNA and YSLEER. The CDR3: CASSQGWAQFNQPQHF. In nucleotides, the CDR3 is TGCGCCAGCAGCCAAGGGTGGGCACAGTTCAATCAGCCCCAGCATTTT.

The chain combines TRBV4-1 with TRBJ1-2; maybe TRBD1 (6 bases). The V end lost 1 base, the J end lost 4 bases, and 10 bases lay between the germline ends. The CDR3 contains 14 residues. Germline V gene lookup returns CDR1 MGHRA and CDR2 YSYEKL. The CDR3 is CASSQARGAYGYTF. DNA for the CDR3: TGCGCCAGCAGCCAAGCCCGGGGGGCCTATGGCTACACCTTC.

The J gene is TRBJ2-1, the V gene TRBV15, with D possibly TRBD2 on 5 matching bases. The germline V and J ends were trimmed by 5 bases and 4 bases, with 9 bases remaining between them. CDR1 and CDR2 from the germline V gene are LNHNV and YYDKDF (reference sequence). The CDR3 covers 13 residues. CDR3 protein: CATSRGFYNEQFF. The DNA of the CDR3 is TGTGCCACCAGCCGAGGGTTTTACAATGAGCAGTTCTTC.

The V and J genes are TRBV2 and TRBJ2-7, with TRBD1 identical over 7 bases. CDR3 size: 14 residues. Trimming removed 6 bases from V and 0 bases from J; junction bases left unmatched: 5. Germline V gene sequence: CDR1 SNHLY, CDR2 FYNNEI. The CDR3: CASRNRDSSYEQYF. The CDR3 nucleotides are TGTGCCAGCAGAAACCGGGACAGCTCCTACGAGCAGTACTTC.

The chain recombines TRBV7-9 with TRBJ2-2; D unresolved. Germline CDR1 is SEHNR and CDR2 is FQNEAQ (reference sequence). Trimming pared 1 base from V and 6 bases from J, leaving 9 bases between. The CDR3 covers 14 residues. This CDR3 is CASSLVLGSGELFF. Here the CDR3 DNA reads TGTGCCAGCAGCTTAGTTTTAGGGTCCGGGGAGCTGTTTTTT. The full variable domain, its missing parts supplied by reference TRBV7-9 and TRBJ2-2, is DTGVSQNPRHKITKRGQNVTFRCDPISEHNRLYWYRQTLGQGPEFLTYFQNEAQLEKSRLLSDRFSAERPKGSFSTLEIQRTEQGDSAMYLCASSLVLGSGELFFGEGSRLTVL.

CDR3 residues: CASSPGTGNYGYTF. The CDR3 nucleotides read TGTGCCAGCAGTCCCGGGACAGGGAACTATGGCTACACCTTC. The chain has TRBV2 and TRBJ1-2; 9 nucleotides line up with TRBD1. Germline values: CDR1 SNHLY, CDR2 FYNNEI. CDR3 size: 14 residues. The V gene end was trimmed by 5 bases and the J gene end by 2 bases; junction bases not matched to a gene: 3.

The CDR3 is CASSVAVGELFF. CDR3 nucleotide sequence: TGTGCCAGCAGCGTAGCAGTCGGGGAGCTGTTTTTT. The chain recombines TRBV9 with TRBJ2-2, with D uncertain. The germline V gene has CDR1 SGDLS and CDR2 YYNGEE. Trimming took 0 bases from V and 7 from J, leaving 4 bases between them. The CDR3 length is 12 residues.

This sequence joins TRBV11-3 and TRBJ2-1; TRBD2 matches 8 bases. V dropped 5 bases and J dropped 10; count of bases not matched to a gene: 19. Germline V gene data show CDR1 as SGHNT and CDR2 as YENEEA. CDR3 length: 17 amino acids. CDR3 bases: TGTGCCAGCAGCCCCTACGGGGGGGGAGGGCCGTTAGGCGAGCAGTTCTTC. Amino acid sequence: CASSPYGGGGPLGEQFF. Full variable domain (remainder filled in from reference TRBV11-3 and TRBJ2-1): EAGVVQSPRYKIIEKKQPVAFWCNPISGHNTLYWYLQNLGQGPELLIRYENEEAVDDSQLPKDRFSAERLKGVDSTLKIQPAELGDSAVYLCASSPYGGGGPLGEQFFGPGTRLTVL.

This clone was observed once. CDR3: CASSDRAGAGTDTQYF. For the CDR3, the DNA is TGTGCCAGCAGCGATAGAGCGGGAGCGGGGACAGATACGCAGTATTTT. V usage is TRBV9 and J usage is TRBJ2-3, with TRBD2 matching 8 bases. The CDR3 contains 16 residues. Trimming took 3 bases from V and 3 from J; bases not matched to a gene: 9. The germline V gene encodes CDR1 SGDLS and CDR2 YYNGEE.

The V and J genes are TRBV3-1 (or the pseudogene TRBV3-2) and TRBJ1-1, with no clear D. The CDR3 extends over 13 amino acids. Germline V gene data show CDR1 as LGHDT and CDR2 as YNNKEL (reference sequence). V was pared by 2 bases and J by 5 bases, with 9 bases between. The CDR3, as DNA: TGTGCCAGCAGCCAACAAGGGAATACTGAAGCTTTCTTT. As protein: CASSQQGNTEAFF.

The chain couples TRBV6-5 to TRBJ1-1, with no clear D. Germline CDR1 and CDR2: MNHEY and SVGAGI. The CDR3 loop spans 14 amino acids. Trimming took 6 bases from V and 1 from J, leaving 12 bases between them. The CDR3 is CASRPGGRNTEAFF. The CDR3 DNA reads as TGTGCCAGCAGACCGGGAGGCCGGAACACTGAAGCTTTCTTT.

The chain couples TRBV12-3 or TRBV12-4 to TRBJ2-1; D is unclear. Trimming took off 3 bases at V and 9 bases at J, with 12 bases between the two ends. The CDR3 covers 13 residues. The CDR3 spells CASSLLGLGEQFF. The CDR3 DNA reads as TGTGCCAGCAGTTTGCTGGGCTTAGGTGAGCAGTTCTTC.

CDR3 sequence reads: CASSQDSGVSYGYTF. CDR3 nucleotide sequence: TGCGCCAGCAGCCAAGATTCAGGGGTGTCGTATGGCTACACCTTC. The chain joins TRBV4-1 to TRBJ1-2, with D tentatively TRBD1 (6 bases). Germline V gene sequence: CDR1 MGHRA, CDR2 YSYEKL. The CDR3 length is 15 residues. V shed 0 bases and J shed 5 bases, with 13 bases lying between them.